What follows are 23 T cell receptor beta chains derived from one specimen sequenced in a study of CD8 T cells in seronegative destructive rheumatoid arthritis. TCRdb's table, derived via immunoSEQ multiplex PCR, lists solely in-frame clones and lacks some. In the table there are 13,000 or so clones, about four fifths of which are singletons. The sequencing sample was made of CD8+ T cells from blood. These receptors were collected from a woman aged 25 to 50 with seronegative destructive rheumatoid arthritis.

This chain connects TRBV29-1 to TRBJ1-1; unclear D gene. The CDR3 consists of 9 residues. Trimming took 4 bases from V and 10 from J, leaving 7 bases between them. Germline V gene lookup returns CDR1 SQVTM and CDR2 ANQGSEA. CDR3 loop: CSVGLAAFF. The CDR3 DNA reads as TGCAGCGTTGGCTTAGCAGCTTTCTTT. The complete variable domain, with remaining parts taken from reference TRBV29-1 and TRBJ1-1, reads SAVISQKPSRDICQRGTSLTIQCQVDSQVTMMFWYRQQPGQSLTLIATANQGSEATYESGFVIDKFPISRPNLTFSTLTVSNMSPEDSSIYLCSVGLAAFFGQGTRLTVV.

The chain joins TRBV29-1 to TRBJ2-6, with 9 bases fitting TRBD2. The CDR3 loop spans 16 amino acids. Per germline, CDR1 SQVTM and CDR2 ANQGSEA. With 6 bases clipped from V and 0 bases from J, the junction kept 6 bases outside the gene matches. CDR3 in DNA: TGCAGCGTCCGCGGGGGGGAACCCTCTGGGGCCAACGTCCTGACTTTC. It specifies CSVRGGEPSGANVLTF.

The sample holds a few counts of this clone. J is TRBJ2-1 and V is TRBV4-1, with D maybe TRBD1 (6 bases). Germline CDR1 is MGHRA and CDR2 is YSYEKL. The germline V and J ends were trimmed by 6 bases and 3 bases, with 9 bases remaining between them. This CDR3 has 13 residues. The CDR3 DNA reads as TGCGCCAGCAGAGGGACAAACTACAATGAGCAGTTCTTC. Its protein is CASRGTNYNEQFF.

The V call is TRBV2, the J call TRBJ1-4; no clear D. Trimming pared 6 bases from V and 7 bases from J, leaving 6 bases between. The V gene's germline CDR1 is SNHLY and CDR2 FYNNEI. The CDR3 contains 11 residues. CDR3 sequence: CASRDFEKLFF. In DNA, the CDR3 is TGTGCCAGCAGGGACTTTGAAAAACTGTTTTTT.

The chain employs TRBV4-1 and TRBJ1-3; possibly TRBD1 for D (6 bases). V was shortened by 5 bases and J by 1 base, with 12 bases between the two germline ends. The CDR3 runs 15 residues. Germline loops: CDR1 MGHRA, CDR2 YSYEKL. CDR3 sequence: CASSSWTASGNTIYF. CDR3 in DNA: TGCGCCAGCAGCTCGTGGACAGCTTCTGGAAACACCATATATTTT.

This sequence joins TRBV27 and TRBJ2-3; 15 positions agree with TRBD2. Germline V lookup: CDR1 MNHEY, CDR2 SMNVEV (reference sequence). This CDR3 is 20 amino acids long. The J segment lost 0 bases and the V segment lost 0 bases, leaving 7 bases of the junction unmatched. The DNA of the CDR3 is TGTGCCAGCAGTTTATCAGGACTAGCGGGGGGGTCCTCTAGCACAGATACGCAGTATTTT. Protein sequence: CASSLSGLAGGSSSTDTQYF.

V usage is TRBV19 and J usage is TRBJ1-2; the D is unclear. The CDR3 is made up of 14 amino acids. Per germline, CDR1 LNHDA and CDR2 SQIVND (reference sequence). V was cut by 4 bases and J by 7 bases, with 16 bases left in between. The CDR3 loop is CASSNGLKEVGYTF. The CDR3 DNA reads as TGTGCCAGTAGTAATGGACTCAAGGAAGTTGGCTACACCTTC.

The chain uses TRBV7-3 and TRBJ2-5, with D possibly matching TRBD1 (6 bases). The CDR3 length is 17 residues. Between the trimmed V and J ends, which lost 1 base and 2 bases, there was a span of 17 bases. Germline values: CDR1 SGHTA, CDR2 FQGTGA. The CDR3 DNA is TGTGCCAGCAGCTTAAATGGAGGAGAAACAGGGCAAGAGACCCAGTACTTC. The encoded protein is CASSLNGGETGQETQYF.

This chain connects TRBV12-5 to TRBJ2-7; weak D call: TRBD1 (6 bases). The CDR3 is made up of 15 amino acids. The germline gives CDR1 LGHNT, CDR2 FRNRAP. V lost 1 base to trimming and J lost 6 bases, with 16 bases between them. This CDR3 reads CASGLDRVGGCEQYV. CDR3 bases: TGTGCTAGTGGTTTGGACAGGGTGGGTGGATGCGAGCAGTACGTC.

The chain joins TRBV5-4 to TRBJ1-1; TRBD1 aligns across 7 bases. Germline V gene sequence: CDR1 SGHNT, CDR2 YYREEE (reference sequence). V shed 4 bases, J shed 1 base, and the junction held 4 bases outside the gene matches. The CDR3 length is 14 residues. The CDR3 DNA follows: TGTGCCAGCAGCCCCGGGACAGAGAACACTGAAGCTTTCTTT. Its translation: CASSPGTENTEAFF.

The chain recombines TRBV6-5 with TRBJ2-2, with 9 bases matching TRBD1. V shed 5 bases and J 4 bases; nucleotides not matched to a gene: 5. CDR3 length equals 15 residues. The germline CDR1 and CDR2 sequences are MNHEY and SVGAGI. CDR3 residues: CASSPQGALTGELFF. Here the CDR3 DNA reads TGTGCCAGCAGTCCACAGGGGGCCCTCACCGGGGAGCTGTTTTTT.

V is TRBV5-1 and J is TRBJ2-5, with TRBD2 as a possible D gene (6 bases). Germline values: CDR1 SGHRS, CDR2 YFSETQ. The CDR3 runs 16 residues. V lost 4 bases and J lost 2, with 18 bases in between. CDR3: CASSQPRDFTQETQYF. CDR3 coding DNA: TGCGCCAGCAGCCAACCCCGGGACTTTACACAAGAGACCCAGTACTTC. Together with reference TRBV5-1 and TRBJ2-5, the CDR3 gives the full variable domain: KAGVTQTPRYLIKTRGQQVTLSCSPISGHRSVSWYQQTPGQGLQFLFEYFSETQRNKGNFPGRFSGRQFSNSRSEMNVSTLELGDSALYLCASSQPRDFTQETQYFGPGTRLLVL.

The chain recombines TRBV7-9 with TRBJ2-3, with a possible D match to TRBD1 (5 bases). The CDR3 is 18 residues long. V lost 5 bases, J lost 2 bases, and 23 bases lay in between. Germline lookup yields CDR1 SEHNR and CDR2 FQNEAQ (reference sequence). CDR3 coding DNA: TGTGCCAGCAGCCTTTCCCCCAAGGGGCCCGATTTCACAGATACGCAGTATTTT. It yields the protein CASSLSPKGPDFTDTQYF.

The chain links TRBV4-1 to TRBJ2-5; 7 positions agree with TRBD1. The V gene end was trimmed by 1 base and the J gene end by 4 bases; junction bases not matched to a gene: 12. The CDR3 sequence is 17 residues long. The germline V gene has CDR1 MGHRA and CDR2 YSYEKL. CDR3 region: CASSQVGDRVLGETQYF. The CDR3 nucleotides read TGCGCCAGCAGCCAAGTGGGAGACAGGGTTCTGGGAGAGACCCAGTACTTC.

V usage is TRBV28 and J usage is TRBJ1-1; tentatively, D is TRBD1 (6 bases). CDR1 and CDR2 from the germline V gene are MDHEN and SYDVKM. The CDR3 is 14 amino acids. Trimming left V 6 bases short and J 2 bases short, with 13 bases between. Here the CDR3 reads CASSRGAGNTEAFF. In DNA form, the CDR3 reads TGTGCCAGCAGCCGGGGGGCGGGCAACACTGAAGCTTTCTTT. The full variable domain, completed using reference TRBV28 and TRBJ1-1, is DVKVTQSSRYLVKRTGEKVFLECVQDMDHENMFWYRQDPGLGLRLIYFSYDVKMKEKGDIPEGYSVSREKKERFSLILESASTNQTSMYLCASSRGAGNTEAFFGQGTRLTVV.

V and J are TRBV7-6 and TRBJ1-5; 8 bases line up with TRBD1. Trimming cost V 5 bases and J 6 bases; bases outside gene matches: 6. This CDR3 comprises 14 residues. Germline V lookup: CDR1 SGHVS, CDR2 FNYEAQ. The CDR3 protein is CASSQGAGVQPQHF. Here the CDR3 DNA reads TGTGCCAGCAGCCAGGGGGCAGGGGTTCAGCCCCAGCATTTT.

Comment on this clone: A junction end diverges from the germline sequence, so it may reflect a read error. This rearrangement joins TRBV10-3 to TRBJ2-7; perhaps TRBD2 as D (6 bases). Germline CDR1 is ENHRY and CDR2 is SYGVKD. The CDR3 spans 16 residues. The CDR3 spells CAIRESGGRSSYEQYF. The CDR3 DNA follows: TGTGCCATCAGGGAGTCCGGGGGTCGGAGCTCCTACGAGCAGTACTTC.

The chain has TRBV4-1 and TRBJ2-7, with a possible D match to TRBD1 (6 bases). This CDR3 is 13 amino acids long. V was cut by 4 bases and J by 1 base, with 8 bases left in between. CDR1 and CDR2 from the germline V gene are MGHRA and YSYEKL. CDR3 DNA sequence: TGCGCCAGCAGCCCAAGGGGGTCCTACGAGCAGTACTTC. Translation gives CASSPRGSYEQYF.

This clone was picked up a small number of times. V is TRBV7-9 and J is TRBJ2-7; 8 nucleotides align to TRBD1. Germline CDR1 SEHNR, CDR2 FQNEAQ (reference sequence). Trimming cost V 6 bases and J 1 base; bases outside gene matches: 5. The CDR3 totals 14 residues. CDR3 sequence: CASSRTGMSYEQYF. CDR3 DNA sequence: TGTGCCAGCAGTCGGACAGGGATGTCCTACGAGCAGTACTTC.

The V call is TRBV6-1, the J call TRBJ1-5, with a possible D match to TRBD1 (5 bases). V shed 1 base and J shed 2 bases, with 12 bases lying between them. The length of the CDR3 is 16 residues. The germline V gene encodes CDR1 MNHNS and CDR2 SASEGT. The CDR3 protein is CASSEEEGEGNQPQHF. DNA for the CDR3: TGTGCCAGCAGTGAAGAGGAAGGGGAGGGCAATCAGCCCCAGCATTTT.

With respect to this clone: The sample contains more than one DNA sequence encoding this CDR3. V gene TRBV5-8 combines with J gene TRBJ1-1; 7 nucleotides agree with TRBD1. Germline loops: CDR1 SGHTS, CDR2 YDEGEE. J was trimmed by 1 base and V by 1 base; bases with no gene match: 4. This CDR3 has 15 amino acids. CDR3 nucleotides: TGTGCCAGCAGCTTGCGACAGGGTTGGAACACTGAAGCTTTCTTT. This sequence encodes CASSLRQGWNTEAFF.

The chain has TRBV4-1 and TRBJ1-5, with TRBD1 identical over 7 bases. Germline CDR1 and CDR2: MGHRA and YSYEKL. V was pared by 1 base and J by 4 bases, with 7 bases of the junction left unmatched. The CDR3 totals 16 residues. CDR3 coding DNA: TGCGCCAGCAGCCAAGCCTTCGAGGACAGGAATCAGCCCCAGCATTTT. It translates to CASSQAFEDRNQPQHF.

The sample holds a few counts of this clone. V and J are TRBV7-2 and TRBJ1-6; 9 positions match TRBD1. From germline, CDR1 is SGHTA and CDR2 FQGNSA. After removal of 6 bases from V and 10 bases from J, the junction contained 7 bases not matched to a gene. CDR3 length: 14 residues. The CDR3 here is CASSNRGPGSPLHF. For the CDR3, the DNA is TGTGCCAGCAGTAACAGGGGGCCTGGATCACCCCTCCACTTT.